The present T cell receptor (beta chain) was sequenced within a study of T cell responses to AZD1222 COVID-19 vaccine. Study-wide results and limits: Increases in Spike-specific TCR breadth and depth were seen after two AZD1222 doses. White British donors predominated, females outnumbered males, and clonal diversity was possibly underestimated. As reported, nearly half of all spike-specific TCRs target variant regions that are unmutated. Dominant at 160-218 and 743-854, vaccine-associated CD4 TCRs also spanned spike.

Regarding this clone: Its antigen is still unknown.

The repertoire was sequenced with immunoSEQ multiplex PCR; TCRdb's copy has only in-frame clones and lacks some. This table holds over 65,000 clones, about 90% found once. Looked up from germline, CDR1 is MNHNS and CDR2 is SASEGT. With 3 bases removed from V and 2 bases from J, the gap between germline ends came to 14 bases. The CDR3 is made up of 16 amino acids. This TCR was recovered from an adult who received the AZD1222 COVID-19 vaccine. The V gene is TRBV6-1, the J gene TRBJ1-3, with D hard to call. The sequencing here drew on peripheral blood, taken 28 days after the second AZD1222 dose. The CDR3 sequence: CASSDQGQHTGNTIYF. CDR3 in DNA: TGTGCCAGCAGTGATCAAGGGCAGCACACTGGAAACACCATATATTTT.